Presented here are 32 T cell receptor beta chains from one specimen sequenced in a study of blood T cell repertoires in COVID-19. Sequencing was performed with immunoSEQ multiplex PCR; in TCRdb, only in-frame clones are kept and a portion is missing. Of some 100,000 clones listed, roughly 85% are singletons. Sequencing was carried out using peripheral blood. These receptors originate from a woman aged 55-69 years with acute or convalescent COVID-19.

This clone was observed once. This chain joins TRBV6-5 and TRBJ1-4; the match to TRBD1 covers 7 bases. The length of the CDR3 is 13 residues. The J segment lost 8 bases and the V segment lost 5 bases, leaving 5 bases of the junction unmatched. The germline V gene has CDR1 MNHEY and CDR2 SVGAGI. CDR3 protein: CASSLGQAEKLFF. The CDR3, as DNA: TGTGCCAGCAGTCTAGGACAGGCAGAAAAACTGTTTTTT.

The rearrangement joins TRBV6-1 to TRBJ1-1; D not resolved. Germline loops: CDR1 MNHNS, CDR2 SASEGT. This CDR3 has 11 residues. Trimming removed 1 base from V and 10 bases from J, with 7 bases in between. CDR3 in DNA: TGTGCCAGCAGTGAAGTGGAGGGAGCTTTCTTT. Encoded protein: CASSEVEGAFF.

The J gene is TRBJ2-7, the V gene TRBV5-4; D possibly corresponds to TRBD1 (5 bases). Per germline, CDR1 SGHNT and CDR2 YYREEE (reference sequence). The CDR3 runs 15 residues. V shed 0 bases and J shed 0 bases, with 10 bases lying between them. The CDR3 nucleotides are TGTGCCAGCAGCTTGGGGGGCACCTCCTCCTACGAGCAGTACTTC. Translated, it gives CASSLGGTSSYEQYF.

This clone occurred once. The V call is TRBV3-1 (or the pseudogene TRBV3-2), the J call TRBJ2-1; 13 positions match TRBD2. Germline V CDR1 and CDR2: LGHDT, YNNKEL (reference sequence). The CDR3 is 15 amino acids. J gave up 6 bases and V 4 bases, and 3 bases lay outside the gene matches. CDR3 amino acids: CASSLTSGGANEQFF. In DNA form, the CDR3 reads TGTGCCAGCAGCCTAACTAGCGGGGGGGCCAATGAGCAGTTCTTC.

V and J are TRBV7-9 and TRBJ2-2; tentative D call: TRBD1 (5 bases). Germline V lookup: CDR1 SEHNR, CDR2 FQNEAQ (reference sequence). This CDR3 has 16 residues. The V gene lost 2 bases and the J gene lost 2 bases, with 12 bases spanning the gap. The CDR3 region has the DNA TGTGCCAGCAGCTTAAGGGGTAGCATTAACACCGGGGAGCTGTTTTTT. Its translation: CASSLRGSINTGELFF.

The rearrangement joins TRBV27 to TRBJ1-3, with D unresolved. This CDR3 region has 14 residues. V was cut by 2 bases and J by 0 bases, with 5 bases left in between. Germline loops: CDR1 MNHEY, CDR2 SMNVEV (reference sequence). Here the CDR3 DNA reads TGTGCCAGCAGTTTAACAAACTCTGGAAACACCATATATTTT. This encodes CASSLTNSGNTIYF.

There are a few counts of this clone. The genes are TRBV6-5 and TRBJ1-1; 12 bases line up with TRBD1. The V gene end was trimmed by 2 bases and the J gene end by 6 bases; junction bases not matched to a gene: 7. The CDR3 runs 16 residues. The V gene's germline CDR1 is MNHEY and CDR2 SVGAGI. The CDR3 region is CASSYGGQGASAEAFF. The CDR3 region has the DNA TGTGCCAGCAGTTACGGGGGACAGGGGGCGAGCGCTGAAGCTTTCTTT.

The CDR3 DNA sequence: TGCAGTGCCAGTTTTGGGGCAGGGGGTGAAAAACTGTTTTTT. This sequence encodes CSASFGAGGEKLFF. V usage is TRBV20-1 and J usage is TRBJ1-4, with 7 bases that match TRBD1. The CDR3 is 14 amino acids. V dropped 6 bases and J dropped 7; count of bases not matched to a gene: 11. Germline loops: CDR1 DFQATT, CDR2 SNEGSKA (reference sequence).

V and J are TRBV19 and TRBJ2-3; TRBD2 aligns across 11 bases. After removal of 9 bases from V and 4 bases from J, the junction contained 9 bases not matched to a gene. The CDR3 has 15 residues. The germline V gene has CDR1 LNHDA and CDR2 SQIVND (reference sequence). The CDR3 bases are TGTGCCAGCAAAATAGCGGGGGGGAGGGCAGATACGCAGTATTTT. Translating it yields CASKIAGGRADTQYF. The full variable domain, rest sourced from reference TRBV19 and TRBJ2-3, is DGGITQSPKYLFRKEGQNVTLSCEQNLNHDAMYWYRQDPGQGLRLIYYSQIVNDFQKGDIAEGYSVSREKKESFPLTVTSAQKNPTAFYLCASKIAGGRADTQYFGPGTRLTVL.

This sequence joins TRBV3-1 (or the pseudogene TRBV3-2) and TRBJ1-1; D is possibly TRBD1 (5 bases). CDR1 is LGHDT and CDR2 is YNNKEL in the germline V gene (reference sequence). The CDR3 is 17 amino acids. The V end lost 0 bases, the J end lost 4 bases, and 18 bases lay between the germline ends. DNA of the CDR3: TGTGCCAGCAGCCAAGAATTGCACAGGCCTGGTTCCACTGAAGCTTTCTTT. This gives the protein CASSQELHRPGSTEAFF.

CDR3 sequence (DNA): TGTGCCAGCAGTGACGACAGAATCCTCTCTGGAAACACCATATATTTT. Residues: CASSDDRILSGNTIYF. This chain links TRBV6-1 with TRBJ1-3, with a weak D call TRBD1 (5 bases). Trimming took 3 bases from V and 0 from J, leaving 12 bases between them. In germline, CDR1 is MNHNS, CDR2 SASEGT. The CDR3 runs to 16 residues.

The rearrangement links TRBV5-4 to TRBJ1-2; 8 positions match TRBD1. Looked up from germline, CDR1 is SGHNT and CDR2 is YYREEE (reference sequence). The V segment lost 3 bases and the J segment 3 bases; nucleotides outside the gene matches: 4. The CDR3 extends over 14 amino acids. The CDR3 is CASSSGGSYYGYTF. CDR3 DNA: TGTGCCAGCAGCTCAGGGGGCTCTTACTATGGCTACACCTTC.

J is TRBJ2-5 and V is TRBV20-1; 7 bases are shared with TRBD2. CDR1 is DFQATT and CDR2 is SNEGSKA in the germline V gene (reference sequence). The CDR3 covers 15 residues. The V segment lost 3 bases and the J segment 5 bases; nucleotides outside the gene matches: 12. The CDR3 here is CSASWLADISETQYF. CDR3 nucleotide sequence: TGCAGTGCTAGTTGGCTAGCGGACATCAGCGAGACCCAGTACTTC.

This chain links TRBV7-2 with TRBJ2-5, with 7 bases fitting TRBD2. The CDR3 consists of 13 residues. CDR1 and CDR2 (germline): SGHTA, FQGNSA. Germline trimming cut 6 bases from V and 4 bases from J; bases unmatched to any gene: 5. This chain's CDR3 is CASSLWEGETQYF. The CDR3, as DNA: TGTGCCAGCAGTCTATGGGAGGGAGAGACCCAGTACTTC.

This clone was seen a handful of times. V gene TRBV5-1 combines with J gene TRBJ2-7; a possible D gene is TRBD2 (6 bases). The germline V and J ends were trimmed by 5 bases and 0 bases, with 15 bases remaining between them. CDR3 length: 15 amino acids. Germline V gives CDR1 SGHRS, CDR2 YFSETQ. In DNA, the CDR3 is TGCGCCAGCAGGGAGGGCGGCGGTAGCTCCTACGAGCAGTACTTC. Its translation is CASREGGGSSYEQYF. The full variable domain, in which reference TRBV5-1 and TRBJ2-7 provide the parts outside the CDR3, is KAGVTQTPRYLIKTRGQQVTLSCSPISGHRSVSWYQQTPGQGLQFLFEYFSETQRNKGNFPGRFSGRQFSNSRSEMNVSTLELGDSALYLCASREGGGSSYEQYFGPGTRLTVT.

The chain couples TRBV11-1 to TRBJ2-3; D gene uncertain. The V end was cut by 2 bases, the J end by 3 bases, with 6 bases between. CDR3 length equals 13 residues. The germline V gene encodes CDR1 SGHAT and CDR2 FQDESV (reference sequence). The CDR3 is CASSLTGTDTQYF. DNA for the CDR3: TGTGCCAGCAGCTTAACCGGTACAGATACGCAGTATTTT.

The chain has TRBV4-1 and TRBJ2-7; no definite D call. The CDR3 has 13 residues. V lost 1 base and J lost 0, with 4 bases in between. Germline loops: CDR1 MGHRA, CDR2 YSYEKL. The CDR3 loop reads CASSQGYSYEQYF. DNA of the CDR3: TGCGCCAGCAGCCAAGGCTACTCCTACGAGCAGTACTTC.

The chain recombines TRBV28 with TRBJ2-7; 8 positions match TRBD2. Germline CDR1 reads MDHEN; CDR2 reads SYDVKM. The CDR3 has 15 residues. The V segment lost 5 bases and the J segment 1 base; nucleotides outside the gene matches: 7. CDR3: CASSHGGETSYEQYF. The DNA for the CDR3 is TGTGCCAGCAGTCACGGGGGGGAAACATCCTACGAGCAGTACTTC.

V is TRBV7-2 and J is TRBJ2-2; 7 nucleotides line up with TRBD1. The CDR3 has 13 amino acids. V was clipped by 3 bases and J by 6 bases; unmatched bases: 1. Germline V lookup: CDR1 SGHTA, CDR2 FQGNSA. The CDR3 sequence: CASSFDRAGELFF. DNA for the CDR3: TGTGCCAGCAGCTTCGACAGGGCCGGGGAGCTGTTTTTT.

V gene TRBV19 combines with J gene TRBJ1-2; tentatively, D is TRBD1 (5 bases). The CDR3 has 12 amino acids. Looked up from germline, CDR1 is LNHDA and CDR2 is SQIVND (reference sequence). Trimming shortened V by 10 bases and J by 2 bases, and 11 bases separated the two germline ends. CDR3 residues: CATYGGNYGYTF. CDR3 DNA sequence: TGTGCCACCTACGGGGGGAACTATGGCTACACCTTC.

The gene calls are TRBV4-3 and TRBJ2-3; 9 bases are a match to TRBD1. Trimming at V came to 4 bases and at J to 7 bases, leaving 12 bases not matched to a gene. Germline CDR1 is LGHNA and CDR2 is YSLEER. CDR3 size: 16 residues. The CDR3 spells CASSPGRTGVLNTQYF. As DNA, the CDR3 is TGCGCCAGCAGCCCAGGGAGGACAGGGGTATTAAATACGCAGTATTTT.

The chain carries TRBV5-1 and TRBJ2-1, with 12 nucleotides matching TRBD2. Germline V gives CDR1 SGHRS, CDR2 YFSETQ. The CDR3 contains 15 residues. Trimming at V came to 4 bases and at J to 8 bases, leaving 7 bases not matched to a gene. CDR3 amino acids: CASSGRLAGDDEQFF. CDR3 sequence (DNA): TGCGCCAGCAGCGGAAGACTAGCGGGAGATGATGAGCAGTTCTTC.

The chain links TRBV5-4 to TRBJ2-1; weak D call: TRBD2 (7 bases). This CDR3 is built from 16 residues. Deletions cut 7 bases from V and 0 bases from J, with 17 bases between. Per germline, CDR1 SGHNT and CDR2 YYREEE (reference sequence). The CDR3: CASEGGKRGSYNEQFF. CDR3 DNA: TGTGCCAGCGAGGGGGGGAAGCGGGGCTCCTACAATGAGCAGTTCTTC.

This clone has just a few counts. V usage is TRBV7-9 and J usage is TRBJ2-3; 7 nucleotides match TRBD2. CDR3 length: 15 residues. Germline-derived CDR1 and CDR2 are SEHNR and FQNEAQ (reference sequence). Trimming cost V 5 bases and J 1 base; bases outside gene matches: 6. The CDR3, as DNA: TGTGCCAGCAGCCGTTCAGCGGGACGCACAGATACGCAGTATTTT. Protein sequence: CASSRSAGRTDTQYF.

This clone came up a few times. This chain uses TRBV7-9 with TRBJ2-1; D call uncertain. Trimming took off 0 bases at V and 7 bases at J, with 10 bases between the two ends. The CDR3 is made up of 14 amino acids. The V gene's germline CDR1 is SEHNR and CDR2 FQNEAQ (reference sequence). The CDR3 DNA is TGTGCCAGCAGCTTAGCGGTGGTACTGAATGAGCAGTTCTTC. This codes for CASSLAVVLNEQFF.

The V call is TRBV12-3 or TRBV12-4, the J call TRBJ1-1; D gene unclear. V lost 11 bases and J lost 0, with 7 bases in between. The length of the CDR3 is 11 residues. CDR3 bases: TGTGCCGGGCAGGTGAACACTGAAGCTTTCTTT. Translated: CAGQVNTEAFF.

The rearrangement joins TRBV6-2 or TRBV6-3 to TRBJ1-2; maybe TRBD1 (5 bases). The length of the CDR3 is 11 residues. From germline, CDR1 is MNHEY and CDR2 SVGEGT. V lost 4 bases to trimming and J lost 7 bases, with 7 bases between them. CDR3 residues: CASSSGGGYTF. DNA for the CDR3: TGTGCCAGCAGTTCCGGGGGTGGCTACACCTTC.

The V and J genes are TRBV3-1 (or the pseudogene TRBV3-2) and TRBJ1-6; 7 nucleotides match TRBD1. The length of the CDR3 is 15 residues. Germline loops: CDR1 LGHDT, CDR2 YNNKEL (reference sequence). The V and J ends lost 1 base and 9 bases, in that order; junction bases with no gene match: 6. CDR3 in DNA: TGTGCCAGCAGCCAAGGACAGGGAGTTGGTTCACCCCTCCACTTT. It translates to CASSQGQGVGSPLHF.

This clone was seen more than once but under ten times. The chain employs TRBV7-2 and TRBJ1-2; D ambiguous. V was clipped by 1 base and J by 7 bases, with 7 bases between them. The CDR3 has 12 amino acids. Germline values: CDR1 SGHTA, CDR2 FQGNSA. CDR3 nucleotides: TGTGCCAGCAGCTTAGAAGAGGGTGGCTACACCTTC. Its translation: CASSLEEGGYTF.

The chain joins TRBV6-5 to TRBJ1-1; maybe TRBD1 (5 bases). The V gene's germline CDR1 is MNHEY and CDR2 SVGAGI. CDR3 length equals 14 residues. Trimming removed 0 bases at V and 1 base at J, with 6 bases between. The CDR3 DNA is TGTGCCAGCAGTTACTCGGGGGGGAACACTGAAGCTTTCTTT. Its protein is CASSYSGGNTEAFF.

The DNA for the CDR3 is TGTGCCAGCTCACCGGCCCGGAGTTCGGGCACTGAAGCTTTCTTT. Protein product: CASSPARSSGTEAFF. The chain has TRBV18 and TRBJ1-1; no clear D. Per germline, CDR1 KGHSH and CDR2 LQKENI. CDR3 length: 15 residues. Trimming shortened V by 3 bases and J by 4 bases, and 15 bases separated the two germline ends.

This chain links TRBV29-1 with TRBJ2-7, with 7 nucleotides matching TRBD2. From germline, CDR1 is SQVTM and CDR2 ANQGSEA. J was trimmed by 7 bases and V by 6 bases; bases with no gene match: 12. The CDR3 contains 13 residues. CDR3 in DNA: TGCAGCGTGGCCGGGACTACTCGGGGGGAGCAGTACTTC. It encodes CSVAGTTRGEQYF.